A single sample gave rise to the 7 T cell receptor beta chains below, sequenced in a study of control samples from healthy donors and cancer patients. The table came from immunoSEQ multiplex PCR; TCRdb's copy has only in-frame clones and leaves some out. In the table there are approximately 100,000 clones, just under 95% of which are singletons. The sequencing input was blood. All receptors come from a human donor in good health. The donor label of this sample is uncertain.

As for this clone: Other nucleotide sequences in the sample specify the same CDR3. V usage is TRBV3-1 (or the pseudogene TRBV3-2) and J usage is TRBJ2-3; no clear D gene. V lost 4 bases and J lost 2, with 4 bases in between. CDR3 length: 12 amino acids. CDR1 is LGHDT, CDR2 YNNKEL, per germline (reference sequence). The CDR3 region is CASSRDTDTQYF. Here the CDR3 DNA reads TGTGCCAGCAGCCGAGACACAGATACGCAGTATTTT.

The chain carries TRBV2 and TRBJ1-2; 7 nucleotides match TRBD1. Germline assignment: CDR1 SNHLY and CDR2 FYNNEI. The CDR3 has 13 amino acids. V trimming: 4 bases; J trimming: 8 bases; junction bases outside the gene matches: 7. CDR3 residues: CASSVEGARGYTF. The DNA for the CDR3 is TGTGCCAGCAGTGTAGAGGGGGCGCGGGGCTACACCTTC. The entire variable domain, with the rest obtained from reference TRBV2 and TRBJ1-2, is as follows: EPEVTQTPSHQVTQMGQEVILRCVPISNHLYFYWYRQILGQKVEFLVSFYNNEISEKSEIFDDQFSVERPDGSNFTLKIRSTKLEDSAMYFCASSVEGARGYTFGSGTRLTVV.

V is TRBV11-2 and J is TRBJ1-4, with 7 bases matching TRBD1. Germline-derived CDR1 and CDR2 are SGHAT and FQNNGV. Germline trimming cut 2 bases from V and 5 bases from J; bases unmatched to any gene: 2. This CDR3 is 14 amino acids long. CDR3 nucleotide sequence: TGTGCCAGCAGCTTACTACAGGGGAATGAAAAACTGTTTTTT. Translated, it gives CASSLLQGNEKLFF.

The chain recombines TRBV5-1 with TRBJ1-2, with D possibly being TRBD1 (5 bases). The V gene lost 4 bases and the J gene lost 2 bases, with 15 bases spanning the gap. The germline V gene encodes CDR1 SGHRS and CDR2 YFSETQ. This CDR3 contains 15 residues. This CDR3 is CASSPWGSGNYGYTF. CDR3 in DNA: TGCGCCAGCAGCCCGTGGGGGTCGGGGAACTATGGCTACACCTTC.

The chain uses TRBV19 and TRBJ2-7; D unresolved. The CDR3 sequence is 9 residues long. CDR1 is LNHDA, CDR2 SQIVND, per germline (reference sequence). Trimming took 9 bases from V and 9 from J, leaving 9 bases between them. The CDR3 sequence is CARRGGQYV. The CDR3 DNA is TGTGCCAGGCGCGGCGGGCAGTACGTC.

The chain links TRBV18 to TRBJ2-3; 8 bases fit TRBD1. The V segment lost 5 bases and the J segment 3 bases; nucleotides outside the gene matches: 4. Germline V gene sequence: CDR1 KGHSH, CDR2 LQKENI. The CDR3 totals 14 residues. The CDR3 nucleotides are TGTGCCAGCTCAGTACAGGGGGGTACAGATACGCAGTATTTT. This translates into CASSVQGGTDTQYF.

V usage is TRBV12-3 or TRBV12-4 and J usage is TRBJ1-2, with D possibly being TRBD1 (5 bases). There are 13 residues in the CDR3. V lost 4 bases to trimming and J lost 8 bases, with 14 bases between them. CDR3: CASSSAGIGGYTF. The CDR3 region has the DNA TGTGCCAGCAGTTCCGCAGGGATAGGGGGCTACACCTTC.